One sample yielded the 15 T cell receptor beta chains listed below, sequenced in a study of PD-1 blockade in classical Hodgkin lymphoma. Every patient had relapsed following autologous stem cell transplantation, and cohorts differed in brentuximab vedotin exposure. The method was immunoSEQ multiplex PCR; TCRdb's version includes in-frame clones alone and lacks a portion of them. The sample carries about 97,000 clones, roughly 89% recorded once. This specimen consisted of peripheral blood mononuclear cells (PBMCs), obtained before the second cycle of nivolumab. These TCRs come from a human donor with classical Hodgkin lymphoma.

J is TRBJ2-3 and V is TRBV25-1; D is unclear. Trimming removed 4 bases at V and 0 bases at J, with 11 bases between. The CDR3 spans 15 residues. Germline V gene data show CDR1 as MGHDK and CDR2 as SYGVNS. The CDR3: CASSAVAPSTDTQYF. For the CDR3, the DNA is TGTGCCAGCAGTGCCGTTGCTCCTAGCACAGATACGCAGTATTTT.

The V call is TRBV30, the J call TRBJ1-3; TRBD1 matches 7 bases. Losses at the gene ends were 4 bases for V and 0 bases for J; bases not matched to a gene: 6. CDR1 and CDR2 from the germline V gene are GTSNPN and SVGIG (reference sequence). This CDR3 comprises 15 residues. CDR3 nucleotide sequence: TGTGCCTGGATGAGGGGGCTTCTCTCTGGAAACACCATATATTTT. It encodes CAWMRGLLSGNTIYF.

CDR3 sequence reads: CASRKHTEAFF. The CDR3 region has the DNA TGTGCCAGCAGAAAACACACTGAAGCTTTCTTT. The chain joins TRBV6-5 to TRBJ1-1; D gene uncertain. Germline assignment: CDR1 MNHEY and CDR2 SVGAGI. CDR3 size: 11 residues. V lost 6 bases to trimming and J lost 3 bases, with 5 bases between them.

This clone was counted only a few times. CDR3 loop: CASSVTGTNYGYTF. The CDR3 nucleotides are TGTGCCAGCAGCGTCACCGGGACTAACTATGGCTACACCTTC. The V and J genes are TRBV7-2 and TRBJ1-2; no definite D call. Germline CDR1 SGHTA, CDR2 FQGNSA. The CDR3 consists of 14 residues. V dropped 5 bases and J dropped 0 bases, with 10 bases sitting between them.

This clone was seen a single time. The genes are TRBV10-3 and TRBJ2-7; D unresolved. CDR1 and CDR2 from the germline V gene are ENHRY and SYGVKD. The CDR3 extends over 14 amino acids. V lost 3 bases to trimming and J lost 2 bases, with 11 bases between them. The CDR3 DNA sequence: TGTGCCATCAGTGATCCCTTGTACCCCTACGAGCAGTACTTC. Translated: CAISDPLYPYEQYF.

This clone occurred once. The chain has TRBV7-8 and TRBJ1-1; D is unresolved. In germline, CDR1 is SGHVS, CDR2 FQNEAQ. The CDR3 is 13 residues long. V was shortened by 4 bases and J by 0 bases, with 6 bases between the two germline ends. CDR3 amino acids: CASSSHLNTEAFF. Here the CDR3 DNA reads TGTGCCAGCAGCTCCCACTTGAACACTGAAGCTTTCTTT.

The chain carries TRBV29-1 and TRBJ1-1; TRBD1 matches at 7 bases. The CDR3 length is 13 residues. The V and J ends lost 6 bases and 4 bases, in that order; junction bases with no gene match: 8. Germline V lookup: CDR1 SQVTM, CDR2 ANQGSEA. The CDR3 spells CSVCNRGGTEAFF. The CDR3, as DNA: TGCAGCGTCTGTAACAGGGGAGGCACTGAAGCTTTCTTT.

V gene TRBV5-1 combines with J gene TRBJ1-2; D is uncertain. The length of the CDR3 is 13 residues. Trimming took 0 bases from V and 2 from J, leaving 5 bases between them. The V gene's germline CDR1 is SGHRS and CDR2 YFSETQ. CDR3 residues: CASSLGGNYGYTF. As DNA, the CDR3 is TGCGCCAGCAGCTTGGGGGGAAACTATGGCTACACCTTC. The full variable domain, completed using reference TRBV5-1 and TRBJ1-2, is KAGVTQTPRYLIKTRGQQVTLSCSPISGHRSVSWYQQTPGQGLQFLFEYFSETQRNKGNFPGRFSGRQFSNSRSEMNVSTLELGDSALYLCASSLGGNYGYTFGSGTRLTVV.

The gene calls are TRBV10-1 and TRBJ1-1; a possible D gene is TRBD1 (5 bases). V was shortened by 3 bases and J by 1 base, with 12 bases between the two germline ends. There are 15 residues in the CDR3. The V gene's germline CDR1 is WNHNN and CDR2 SYGVQD (reference sequence). CDR3 sequence reads: CASSEAPGGNTEAFF. Written as DNA, the CDR3 is TGCGCCAGCAGTGAAGCACCGGGGGGGAACACTGAAGCTTTCTTT.

The genes are TRBV6-1 and TRBJ1-2; TRBD1 aligns across 7 bases. CDR1 and CDR2 from the germline V gene are MNHNS and SASEGT. The CDR3 runs 15 residues. V was clipped by 4 bases and J by 3 bases; unmatched bases: 8. The CDR3 sequence: CASSVNGQEYYGYTF. As DNA, the CDR3 is TGTGCCAGCAGTGTGAATGGACAGGAATACTATGGCTACACCTTC.

The chain couples TRBV19 to TRBJ1-5; D remains unclear. This CDR3 region has 14 residues. Trimming took 3 bases from V and 6 from J, leaving 12 bases between them. Looked up from germline, CDR1 is LNHDA and CDR2 is SQIVND (reference sequence). The CDR3 here is CASSIRDGGQPQHF. As DNA, the CDR3 is TGTGCCAGTAGTATTAGGGATGGTGGTCAGCCCCAGCATTTT.

This sequence joins TRBV7-3 and TRBJ2-6; D could derive from TRBD1 or TRBD2 (6 bases each). Germline CDR1 reads SGHTA; CDR2 reads FQGTGA. V gave up 0 bases and J gave up 4 bases, with 10 bases separating them. The CDR3 contains 16 residues. The CDR3 DNA is TGTGCCAGCAGCTTAACGGGGGGCCTAGGGGCCAACGTCCTGACTTTC. Translating gives CASSLTGGLGANVLTF.

The V call is TRBV9, the J call TRBJ1-3; TRBD1 matches 9 bases. V shed 4 bases, J shed 0 bases, and the junction held 5 bases outside the gene matches. CDR3 length: 16 residues. CDR1 and CDR2 (germline): SGDLS, YYNGEE. CDR3 nucleotide sequence: TGTGCCAGCAGCCCCCCGGGACAGGGCTCTGGAAACACCATATATTTT. This translates into CASSPPGQGSGNTIYF. The complete variable domain, with remaining parts taken from reference TRBV9 and TRBJ1-3, reads DSGVTQTPKHLITATGQRVTLRCSPRSGDLSVYWYQQSLDQGLQFLIQYYNGEERAKGNILERFSAQQFPDLHSELNLSSLELGDSALYFCASSPPGQGSGNTIYFGEGSWLTVV.

The J gene is TRBJ2-1, the V gene TRBV5-4, with 10 bases matching TRBD1. V dropped 1 base and J dropped 11; count of bases not matched to a gene: 12. The CDR3 is 16 amino acids. Germline-derived CDR1 and CDR2 are SGHNT and YYREEE (reference sequence). Here the CDR3 DNA reads TGTGCCAGCAGCTTGTTTGCGACCGGGACAGGGGTTCAGCAGTTCTTC. Its translation: CASSLFATGTGVQQFF.

This chain uses TRBV6-6 with TRBJ1-5, with a possible D match to TRBD1 (5 bases). V dropped 6 bases and J dropped 5 bases, with 17 bases sitting between them. The CDR3 spans 15 residues. The germline V gene has CDR1 MNHNY and CDR2 SVGAGI (reference sequence). The CDR3 protein is CASSPTGTFYQPQHF. CDR3 in DNA: TGTGCCAGCAGCCCGACCGGGACCTTCTATCAGCCCCAGCATTTT.